This TCR beta chain appears in the sequencing data of a study of regulatory T cells in long-lasting Graves disease. Turning to the study itself: Positive TSH receptor antibodies alongside over 5 years of antithyroid drugs were what marked Graves' disease as persistent.

Relying on iRepertoire HTBI primers and Arm-PCR of CDR3 regions, the team built TCR beta libraries. From the multiplex PCR reads, TCRdb called clonotypes with MiXCR, one entry per CDR3 protein. The data contain 500,000 to 700,000 distinct CDR3 sequences, around 32% of them singletons. The CDR3 covers 14 residues. Per the germline V gene, CDR1 is SQVTM and CDR2 is ANQGSEA. J lost 5 bases, V lost 7 bases, and 11 bases had no gene match. Indicated time point: persistent/refractory GD, antithyroid drugs over 5 years with positive TRAb. Scientists built the TCR library using RNA that was extracted from PBMCs.

The rearrangement links TRBV29-1 to TRBJ2-5; TRBD1 aligns across 9 bases. The sequences come from peripheral blood mononuclear cells (PBMCs), collected when the disease was refractory, from a patient treated with antithyroid drugs. This sequence originates from a female donor with Graves disease. The CDR3 is CSAQPGTGSETQYF. The CDR3, as DNA: TGCAGCGCTCAACCCGGGACAGGGTCCGAGACCCAGTACTTC.